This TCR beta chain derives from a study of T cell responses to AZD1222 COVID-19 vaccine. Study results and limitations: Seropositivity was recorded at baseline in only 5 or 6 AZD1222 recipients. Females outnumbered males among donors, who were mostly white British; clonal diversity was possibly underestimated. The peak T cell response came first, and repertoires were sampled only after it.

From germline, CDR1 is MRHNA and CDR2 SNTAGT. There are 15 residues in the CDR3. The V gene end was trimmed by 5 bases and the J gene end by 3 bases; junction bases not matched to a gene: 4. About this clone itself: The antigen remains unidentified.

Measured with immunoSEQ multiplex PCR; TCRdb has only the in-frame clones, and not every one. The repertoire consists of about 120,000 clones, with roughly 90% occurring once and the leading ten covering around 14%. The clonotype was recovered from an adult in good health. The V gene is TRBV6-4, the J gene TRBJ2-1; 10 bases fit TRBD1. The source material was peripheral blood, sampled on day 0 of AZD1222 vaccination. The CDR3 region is CASSPGTGDYNEQFF. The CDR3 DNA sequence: TGTGCCAGCAGTCCCGGGACAGGGGACTACAATGAGCAGTTCTTC.